This T cell receptor beta chain was retrieved from a study of blood T cells in healthy people across ages (dated by TCRdb to about 2015). Describing the broader study: In model experiments, roughly one uniquely barcoded TCR beta cDNA molecule per two T cells was captured by template switching. Age-related changes in TCR beta repertoire diversity were measured in the study by deep sequencing normalized with unique cDNA molecular identifiers. The donors were split into four age groups: young (average about 15 years), middle-aged (more than 35), aged (approximately 59) and long-lived (over 80). To avoid experimental bias, donors of different ages were spread randomly across the sequencing lanes. For two donors (one aged 18 to 29 and one aged 80 or older), the study analyzed two additional independent replicas of 1 million unique cDNA reads from the same blood draw. Results and caveats for the whole study, not just this receptor: Because donor CMV infection status was unknown, age-related changes in expanded clonotypes were potentially confounded. As age increased, observed TCR beta diversity per million T cells dropped in a roughly linear way, and a significant reduction was already evident by age roughly 40. Because profiling used bulk unsorted PBMCs, naive and antigen-experienced compartments could not be compared conclusively. Estimates of total diversity based on one million sequenced T cells were regarded as lower bounds and as underestimates. Compared with the aged group, more naive CD4+ T cells, fewer expanded clones and increased TCR diversity were shown by the long-lived group, suggesting age selection. There was a strong correlation between observed TCR beta diversity and the percentage of naive T cells measured by flow cytometry.

The count of this clonotype is one. Its antigen is currently not known. No base quality values were provided; no much bigger clone lies one nucleotide off. The roughly 39 donors, aged about 6 to 90 years, were systemically healthy Caucasian individuals from Russia. Ten milliliters of peripheral blood were drawn from each donor into EDTA-treated Vacutainer tubes. Ficoll-Paque density-gradient centrifugation was used to isolate PBMCs, with at least 7 million per sample. Trizol reagent was used to extract total RNA from PBMCs, with at least 5 micrograms per sample. Naive CD45RAhigh/CD27high T cell percentages were measured by flow cytometry on a PBMC aliquot from every donor. Library preparation employed 5' RACE. Instrument on record: Illumina HiSeq 2500. A second PCR of roughly 6 to 11 cycles was run with a J-beta primer mix and a sample-barcoded 5' primer. A unique molecular identifier was introduced onto each TCR beta cDNA molecule by a template-switch 5' adaptor carrying 12 random nucleotides. Each sample yielded at least 2.5 million CDR3-containing paired-end reads. All of the RNA was converted into first-strand cDNA using the Mint cDNA synthesis kit, with a TRBC-specific oligonucleotide serving as the primer. After uracil-DNA glycosylase treatment, a first 18-cycle PCR used universal primers M1SS and BC2_uni_R on all cDNA. The study's processing was this. Normalization of each sample was performed by random selection of 1 million high-quality reads, each carrying a distinct molecular identifier. Instead of being binned into consensus sequences, reads with shared molecular identifiers were discarded. CDR3 identification, clonotype clustering and error correction used MiTCR with a Q25 quality threshold and the strictest error-elimination algorithm. A nonparametric unseen species model with Euler transformation was used to estimate lower-bound total TCR beta diversity. TCRdb redid the processing of the public reads, applying fastp at Q25 and MiXCR, and retained in-frame beta chains. Here each entry gathers all rows of one CDR3 protein and keeps the most common genes and DNA. Clone size and V and J calls follow TCRdb, not the original study. Counted in this sample were hundreds of thousands of distinct CDR3 sequences; roughly three fifths of them appeared once. 25% to 30% of the sample is taken by the ten largest.

Sequences SGHDN (CDR1) and FVKESK (CDR2) are obtained from the germline V gene. The CDR3, cysteine through phenylalanine, is 16 amino acids long. Of all the DNA, just the CDR3 is kept, 48 bases in frame from base 1. V lost 3 bases and J lost 2 bases; the stretch between them is 14 bases long. Material for sequencing was blood. This TCR was sampled from a man aged 35 to 55 in good health. This sequence uses TRBV14 and TRBJ2-1; TRBD1 is a possible D gene, resting on 6 matching bases. The CDR3 corresponds to CASSHLAGDAYNEQFF. The nucleotide sequence reads TGTGCCAGCAGCCATCTGGCAGGGGACGCCTACAATGAGCAGTTCTTC. The full variable domain, with segments outside the CDR3 supplied by the reference TRBV14 and TRBJ2-1 proteins, appears as EAGVTQFPSHSVIEKGQTVTLRCDPISGHDNLYWYRRVMGKEIKFLLHFVKESKQDESGMPNNRFLAERTGGTYSTLKVQPAELEDSGVYFCASSHLAGDAYNEQFFGPGTRLTVL.